This entry features one T cell receptor beta chain sequence. At one of its ends the junction is not consistent with the germline gene, which may arise from a read error. Germline loops: CDR1 MNHEY, CDR2 SVGAGI. The length of the CDR3 is 14 residues. The record originates from a study of tumor-infiltrating lymphocytes in primary liver carcinoma. The overall study: Samples returned roughly 3.5 to 8 million productive TCRbeta reads each. Read depth did not differ significantly between tissue types.

A constant-region primer served to make TCR beta cDNA from roughly 480 ng total RNA. Nested multiplex PCR, run for three rounds with slightly modified ARM-PCR, yielded TCR beta libraries. The study ran its first two PCR rounds for approximately 11 cycles each, using TRBV1-TRBV30 forward primers and a C-beta reverse primer. TCRdb passed the multiplex PCR reads through MiXCR, listing each CDR3 protein once. The table shows fewer than 200,000 distinct CDR3 sequences, with around four fifths occurring only once. Without any cell sorting, roughly 18-30 mg of bulk tissue yielded co-extracted RNA and DNA. Patients underwent resection of primary liver carcinoma. Every patient had chronic HBV infection and was treatment-naive.

The specimen was tumor tissue from primary liver carcinoma. The origin of this receptor is a man between 35 and 55 years old with primary liver carcinoma and hepatitis B virus infection. The chain joins TRBV6-5 to TRBJ2-4; D gene uncertain. Here the CDR3 reads CATSPGQAKNFQYF. The CDR3 bases are TGTGCCACCAGCCCCGGCCAAGCCAAAAACTTTCAGTACTTC.